Following are 26 T cell receptor beta chains from one sample sequenced in a study of shared clonotypes between healthy human individuals. Some clones are missing from TCRdb's copy, which holds only in-frame ones; the method was immunoSEQ multiplex PCR. The table includes 2 million to 3 million clones, approximately 93% detected once. The sample consisted of naive CD4+ T cells from PBMCs. Noted subset: CD45RA+ positively selected. These receptors all come from a man aged 18-30 years in good health. Some clones in this sample may be carry-over from other donors' samples.

This clone was detected only once. The chain is built from TRBV30 and TRBJ2-7, with 9 positions matching TRBD1. CDR1 is GTSNPN and CDR2 is SVGIG in the germline V gene (reference sequence). The V segment lost 5 bases and the J segment 6 bases; nucleotides outside the gene matches: 8. This CDR3 region has 13 residues. Here the CDR3 reads CAWGTGITREQYF. The DNA of the CDR3 is TGTGCCTGGGGGACAGGGATAACGCGCGAGCAGTACTTC.

This rearrangement joins TRBV7-2 to TRBJ1-1, with TRBD1 matching 8 bases. Trimming at V came to 5 bases and at J to 7 bases, leaving 12 bases not matched to a gene. The germline V gene encodes CDR1 SGHTA and CDR2 FQGNSA. CDR3 length: 15 residues. The CDR3, as DNA: TGTGCCAGCAGCCCATCAACAGGGGGTTGGGTTGAAGCTTTCTTT. Protein product: CASSPSTGGWVEAFF.

This rearrangement joins TRBV10-2 to TRBJ1-3; D perhaps matches TRBD1 (6 bases). V lost 8 bases to trimming and J lost 1 base, with 9 bases between them. The CDR3 consists of 13 residues. The germline V gene encodes CDR1 WSHSY and CDR2 SAAADI. This CDR3 reads CASAGQSGNTIYF. The CDR3 nucleotides are TGCGCCAGCGCCGGACAGTCTGGAAACACCATATATTTT.

The V gene is TRBV9, the J gene TRBJ2-6; D is undetermined. This CDR3 has 16 amino acids. V was clipped by 0 bases and J by 7 bases, with 14 bases between them. The germline V gene has CDR1 SGDLS and CDR2 YYNGEE. This CDR3 reads CASSVDDTPGANVLTF. For the CDR3, the DNA is TGTGCCAGCAGCGTAGACGACACCCCGGGCGCCAACGTCCTGACTTTC.

The chain joins TRBV5-4 to TRBJ2-7; 7 nucleotides align to TRBD2. Germline values: CDR1 SGHNT, CDR2 YYREEE (reference sequence). CDR3 length: 18 amino acids. V gave up 7 bases and J gave up 4 bases; unmatched junction bases: 23. CDR3 sequence reads: CASFPGREAGDLEYEQYF. For the CDR3, the DNA is TGTGCCAGCTTCCCCGGCCGGGAGGCGGGAGACCTGGAGTACGAGCAGTACTTC.

The V gene is TRBV7-2, the J gene TRBJ1-1; possible D gene TRBD1, 5 bases. Trimming took 4 bases from V and 6 from J, leaving 18 bases between them. The CDR3 is 15 amino acids. The germline gives CDR1 SGHTA, CDR2 FQGNSA. DNA of the CDR3: TGTGCCAGCAGCTCCCGGGTTATGGGGGATGCTGAAGCTTTCTTT. Encoded protein: CASSSRVMGDAEAFF.

V and J are TRBV7-5 and TRBJ2-7; the tabulated D call, TRBD2, remains unverified against the DNA. TRBV7-5 represents a pseudogene. The CDR3 length is 15 residues. CDR3 sequence (DNA): TGTGTCAGAAGCTTAGAGGGCCCGGGGGGCTACGAGCAGTACTTC. Encoded protein: CVRSLEGPGGYEQYF.

Remarks on this clone: Other DNA sequences of this sample code for an identical CDR3. V is TRBV4-1 and J is TRBJ2-5; D not resolved. Trimming removed 2 bases from V and 5 bases from J, with 6 bases in between. The germline V gene encodes CDR1 MGHRA and CDR2 YSYEKL. This CDR3 contains 12 residues. CDR3 protein: CASSQTGETQYF. The CDR3, as DNA: TGCGCCAGCAGCCAAACCGGGGAGACCCAGTACTTC.

This chain joins TRBV2 and TRBJ1-5; D possibly corresponds to TRBD1 (5 bases). V lost 8 bases and J 2 bases, leaving 13 bases between the germline ends. Germline assignment: CDR1 SNHLY and CDR2 FYNNEI. CDR3 length: 14 residues. The CDR3 DNA is TGTGCCAGCCTCCAGTCGGGGGGCAATCAGCCCCAGCATTTT. It translates to CASLQSGGNQPQHF.

The gene calls are TRBV7-9 and TRBJ1-2; D is unresolved. The germline V gene has CDR1 SEHNR and CDR2 FQNEAQ (reference sequence). The CDR3 sequence is 13 residues long. V was trimmed by 5 bases and J by 8 bases, leaving 15 bases between them. The chain's CDR3 is CASSRMKVWGYTF. The CDR3 region has the DNA TGTGCCAGCAGCCGAATGAAGGTGTGGGGCTACACCTTC. Variable domain in full (rest from reference TRBV7-9 and TRBJ1-2): DTGVSQNPRHKITKRGQNVTFRCDPISEHNRLYWYRQTLGQGPEFLTYFQNEAQLEKSRLLSDRFSAERPKGSFSTLEIQRTEQGDSAMYLCASSRMKVWGYTFGSGTRLTVV.

V gene TRBV7-9 combines with J gene TRBJ2-1, with TRBD2 as a possible D gene (5 bases). V was cut by 5 bases and J by 0 bases, with 14 bases left in between. CDR1 is SEHNR and CDR2 is FQNEAQ in the germline V gene (reference sequence). There are 16 residues in the CDR3. CDR3 in DNA: TGTGCCAGCAGCCCCACCGAGGGTAGCTCCTACAATGAGCAGTTCTTC. The encoded protein is CASSPTEGSSYNEQFF.

CDR3 sequence: CASSYRSTGQGVHEQYF. CDR3 in DNA: TGCGCCAGCAGCTATAGATCCACCGGCCAGGGGGTCCACGAGCAGTACTTC. The chain is built from TRBV5-1 and TRBJ2-7; 7 bases are a match to TRBD1. Germline V lookup: CDR1 SGHRS, CDR2 YFSETQ. CDR3 length: 17 amino acids. Trimming removed 3 bases from V and 5 bases from J; junction bases left unmatched: 17.

The genes are TRBV7-2 and TRBJ2-3; possibly TRBD1 or TRBD2 for D (5 bases each). CDR1 is SGHTA and CDR2 is FQGNSA in the germline V gene. The length of the CDR3 is 15 residues. V lost 1 base and J 4 bases, leaving 12 bases between the germline ends. CDR3 nucleotide sequence: TGTGCCAGCAGCTTAGGGGGGAAAGGGGCAGATACGCAGTATTTT. Translating gives CASSLGGKGADTQYF.

The V call is TRBV29-1, the J call TRBJ1-1, with TRBD1 matching over 11 bases. Germline V gives CDR1 SQVTM, CDR2 ANQGSEA. CDR3 length: 13 amino acids. V was pared by 6 bases and J by 5 bases, with 5 bases of the junction left unmatched. CDR3: CSVRTGGGTEAFF. The CDR3, as DNA: TGCAGCGTAAGGACAGGGGGCGGGACTGAAGCTTTCTTT.

The V call is TRBV28, the J call TRBJ1-5, with TRBD1 identical over 8 bases. From germline, CDR1 is MDHEN and CDR2 SYDVKM. The V and J ends lost 3 bases and 3 bases, in that order; junction bases with no gene match: 4. CDR3 length equals 15 residues. The CDR3 DNA reads TGTGCCAGCAGTTTTCAGGGGGCTCCCAATCAGCCCCAGCATTTT. Its translation is CASSFQGAPNQPQHF.

This chain links TRBV28 with TRBJ2-2; TRBD1 is a possible D gene (6 bases). The CDR3 is 15 amino acids. Trimming removed 3 bases at V and 8 bases at J, with 16 bases between. CDR1 and CDR2 (germline): MDHEN, SYDVKM. CDR3 loop: CASSFPPGAGGELFF. DNA of the CDR3: TGTGCCAGCAGTTTTCCCCCAGGGGCGGGTGGGGAGCTGTTTTTT.

This chain uses TRBV7-8 with TRBJ2-3; TRBD2 might be the D (6 bases). The ends were cut back, 2 bases at V and 4 bases at J, with 10 bases in the middle. The CDR3 length is 14 residues. The germline V gene encodes CDR1 SGHVS and CDR2 FQNEAQ. The CDR3 sequence is CASSLKTSPDTQYF. In DNA form, the CDR3 reads TGTGCCAGCAGCTTAAAAACTAGCCCAGATACGCAGTATTTT.

The chain couples TRBV28 to TRBJ2-7; possible D gene TRBD1, 6 bases. V shed 2 bases and J shed 3 bases, with 11 bases lying between them. Germline V gene data show CDR1 as MDHEN and CDR2 as SYDVKM. This CDR3 is built from 14 residues. The CDR3 here is CASSLGTPYYEQYF. The CDR3 DNA reads as TGTGCCAGCAGTTTAGGGACACCCTACTACGAGCAGTACTTC.

The genes are TRBV4-3 and TRBJ1-2; D gene ambiguous. CDR3 length: 13 amino acids. V shed 1 base and J shed 8 bases, with 11 bases lying between them. Germline-derived CDR1 and CDR2 are LGHNA and YSLEER. The CDR3 here is CASSQALTGGYTF. In nucleotides, the CDR3 is TGCGCCAGCAGCCAAGCTCTCACTGGGGGCTACACCTTC.

The V gene is TRBV5-1, the J gene TRBJ1-2; possibly TRBD1 for D (6 bases). Germline assignment: CDR1 SGHRS and CDR2 YFSETQ. This CDR3 comprises 15 residues. V was clipped by 5 bases and J by 2 bases, with 16 bases between them. CDR3 in amino acids: CASREGWTANYGYTF. The CDR3 DNA reads TGCGCCAGCAGGGAGGGTTGGACAGCCAACTATGGCTACACCTTC.

The gene calls are TRBV11-2 and TRBJ2-1; a possible D gene is TRBD2 (5 bases). The V end lost 8 bases, the J end lost 4 bases, and 21 bases lay between the germline ends. This CDR3 spans 16 amino acids. Germline values: CDR1 SGHAT, CDR2 FQNNGV. For the CDR3, the DNA is TGTGCCAGCTCGCCAGAAGCGGCGGGCCAGTACAATGAGCAGTTCTTC. Translation gives CASSPEAAGQYNEQFF.

This chain links TRBV19 with TRBJ1-5, with 10 bases identical to TRBD1. Trimming at V came to 2 bases and at J to 5 bases, leaving 12 bases not matched to a gene. CDR1 and CDR2 from the germline V gene are LNHDA and SQIVND (reference sequence). The CDR3 is 18 amino acids. The CDR3 DNA is TGTGCCAGTAGTATATCCCTACCCCGACAGGGGGCGCATCAGCCCCAGCATTTT. This gives the protein CASSISLPRQGAHQPQHF.

The rearrangement uses TRBV2 and TRBJ1-1; 7 bases match TRBD1. The CDR3 covers 12 residues. CDR1 and CDR2 (germline): SNHLY, FYNNEI. Germline trimming cut 8 bases from V and 8 bases from J; bases unmatched to any gene: 8. CDR3 in amino acids: CASVRTGSEAFF. The CDR3 bases are TGTGCCAGCGTAAGGACAGGCTCGGAAGCTTTCTTT.

The chain couples TRBV6-5 to TRBJ1-3, with D possibly matching TRBD1 (5 bases). The CDR3 contains 15 residues. The germline V gene encodes CDR1 MNHEY and CDR2 SVGAGI. The V end was cut by 4 bases, the J end by 3 bases, with 13 bases between. This CDR3 reads CASSSRQTFGNTIYF. The CDR3 nucleotides read TGTGCCAGCAGTTCGAGACAGACTTTTGGAAACACCATATATTTT.

The chain employs TRBV19 and TRBJ1-3, with 7 nucleotides matching TRBD1. This CDR3 contains 14 residues. From germline, CDR1 is LNHDA and CDR2 SQIVND (reference sequence). Trimming took 6 bases from V and 1 from J; bases not matched to a gene: 3. CDR3 protein: CASSTDRSGNTIYF. In DNA, the CDR3 is TGTGCCAGTAGCACGGACAGGTCTGGAAACACCATATATTTT.

This chain connects TRBV4-2 to TRBJ1-2; 7 nucleotides agree with TRBD1. V lost 0 bases and J lost 3; bases outside the gene matches: 7. Looked up from germline, CDR1 is LGHNA and CDR2 is YNFKEQ. The CDR3 runs to 16 residues. The CDR3 DNA is TGTGCCAGCAGCCAAGACGTGCGACAGGGACACTATGGCTACACCTTC. It codes for CASSQDVRQGHYGYTF.